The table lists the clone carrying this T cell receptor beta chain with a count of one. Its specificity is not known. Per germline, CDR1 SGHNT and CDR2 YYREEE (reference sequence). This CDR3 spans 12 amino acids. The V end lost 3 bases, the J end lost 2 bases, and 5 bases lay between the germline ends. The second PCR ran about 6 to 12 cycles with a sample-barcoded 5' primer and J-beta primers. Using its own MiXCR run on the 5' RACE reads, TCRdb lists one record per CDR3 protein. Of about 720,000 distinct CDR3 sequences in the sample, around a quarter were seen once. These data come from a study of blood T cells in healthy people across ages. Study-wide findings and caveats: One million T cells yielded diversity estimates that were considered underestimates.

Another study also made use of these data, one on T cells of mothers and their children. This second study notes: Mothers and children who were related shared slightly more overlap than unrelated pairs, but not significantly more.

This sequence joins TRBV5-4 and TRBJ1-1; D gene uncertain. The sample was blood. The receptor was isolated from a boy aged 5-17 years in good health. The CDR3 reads CASSSDNTEAFF. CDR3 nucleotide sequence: TGTGCCAGCAGCTCCGACAACACTGAAGCTTTCTTT.